The present TCR beta chain was sequenced within a study of cytomegalovirus exposure and HLA in healthy donors. The PCR had 60 Vbeta and 13 Jbeta primers. Generated by immunoSEQ multiplex PCR, the TCRdb table keeps only in-frame clones and is missing some. The profile shows about 260,000 clones, about four fifths of them singletons. V lost 5 bases, J lost 4 bases, and 23 bases lay in between. The CDR3 length is 17 residues. Germline V CDR1 and CDR2: SGHNT, YENEEA. Sequencing was done on a sample of PBMCs. This TCR derives from a woman in her thirties or forties in good health and CMV-seropositive. V usage is TRBV11-3 and J usage is TRBJ1-1; D is possibly TRBD1 (5 bases). CDR3 nucleotide sequence: TGTGCCAGCAGCCTCCGGGGGTATGGGGGAGGGTTCACTGAAGCTTTCTTT. Protein sequence: CASSLRGYGGGFTEAFF.